What follows are 7 T cell receptor beta chains derived from one specimen sequenced in a study of blood T cell repertoires in COVID-19. Method: immunoSEQ multiplex PCR; TCRdb's copy keeps in-frame clones and lacks some. The sample has about 220,000 clones, about 88% seen once. The sample comprised PBMCs or T cells enriched from blood (not recorded which). Every receptor here comes from a woman in her twenties or thirties who had recovered from COVID-19.

This clone was detected a few times. At one of its ends the junction is not consistent with the germline gene, which may arise from a read error. V is TRBV6-1 and J is TRBJ2-7, with 7 bases identical to TRBD1. The CDR3 runs 14 residues. CDR1 and CDR2 (germline): MNHNS, SASEGT. CDR3 in amino acids: CASTEGQEFYEQYF. CDR3 bases: TGTGCCAGCACTGAAGGACAGGAATTTTACGAGCAGTACTTC.

The chain has TRBV5-1 and TRBJ2-1, with unresolved D. The V and J ends lost 0 bases and 8 bases respectively, with 15 bases between them. Germline CDR1 and CDR2: SGHRS and YFSETQ. The CDR3 contains 15 residues. This CDR3 is CASSLVGTKPDEQFF. In DNA, the CDR3 is TGCGCCAGCAGCTTGGTCGGAACTAAGCCCGATGAGCAGTTCTTC.

This rearrangement joins TRBV19 to TRBJ2-7; TRBD1 matches at 9 bases. Germline V gives CDR1 LNHDA, CDR2 SQIVND (reference sequence). Unmatched junction bases numbered 7, after V lost 4 bases and J lost 3 bases. This CDR3 is built from 15 residues. The CDR3 region is CASSNPTGGIYEQYF. CDR3 DNA: TGTGCCAGTAGTAACCCGACAGGGGGAATCTACGAGCAGTACTTC.

The chain is built from TRBV9 and TRBJ1-2; no definite D call. Germline-derived CDR1 and CDR2 are SGDLS and YYNGEE. V was cut by 0 bases and J by 5 bases, with 17 bases left in between. CDR3 size: 16 residues. The CDR3 reads CASSVAGVEDAYGYTF. The CDR3, as DNA: TGTGCCAGCAGCGTAGCAGGCGTGGAAGATGCGTATGGCTACACCTTC.

The J gene is TRBJ1-3, the V gene TRBV7-9; the D gene is possibly TRBD1 (6 bases). The V end was cut by 5 bases, the J end by 0 bases, with 14 bases between. This CDR3 is 16 amino acids long. The germline V gene encodes CDR1 SEHNR and CDR2 FQNEAQ (reference sequence). The CDR3, as DNA: TGTGCCAGCAGCCCGGGACAAACGAGCTCTGGAAACACCATATATTTT. As protein: CASSPGQTSSGNTIYF.

This clone appeared a few times. The chain is built from TRBV5-6 and TRBJ2-2; a possible D gene is TRBD2 (5 bases). This CDR3 has 16 amino acids. V shed 0 bases and J shed 3 bases, with 12 bases lying between them. CDR1 is SGHDT, CDR2 YYEEEE, per germline. The CDR3 DNA is TGTGCCAGCAGCTTGGATGGAGGAACCCACACCGGGGAGCTGTTTTTT. It is translated as CASSLDGGTHTGELFF.

This sequence joins TRBV13 and TRBJ1-2; 8 bases match TRBD1. Germline V lookup: CDR1 PRHDT, CDR2 FYEKMQ (reference sequence). This CDR3 contains 15 residues. The trim removed 5 bases at V and 3 bases at J, leaving 8 bases unmatched. CDR3: CASSPGQATHYGYTF. DNA for the CDR3: TGTGCCAGCAGCCCGGGACAGGCGACACACTATGGCTACACCTTC.